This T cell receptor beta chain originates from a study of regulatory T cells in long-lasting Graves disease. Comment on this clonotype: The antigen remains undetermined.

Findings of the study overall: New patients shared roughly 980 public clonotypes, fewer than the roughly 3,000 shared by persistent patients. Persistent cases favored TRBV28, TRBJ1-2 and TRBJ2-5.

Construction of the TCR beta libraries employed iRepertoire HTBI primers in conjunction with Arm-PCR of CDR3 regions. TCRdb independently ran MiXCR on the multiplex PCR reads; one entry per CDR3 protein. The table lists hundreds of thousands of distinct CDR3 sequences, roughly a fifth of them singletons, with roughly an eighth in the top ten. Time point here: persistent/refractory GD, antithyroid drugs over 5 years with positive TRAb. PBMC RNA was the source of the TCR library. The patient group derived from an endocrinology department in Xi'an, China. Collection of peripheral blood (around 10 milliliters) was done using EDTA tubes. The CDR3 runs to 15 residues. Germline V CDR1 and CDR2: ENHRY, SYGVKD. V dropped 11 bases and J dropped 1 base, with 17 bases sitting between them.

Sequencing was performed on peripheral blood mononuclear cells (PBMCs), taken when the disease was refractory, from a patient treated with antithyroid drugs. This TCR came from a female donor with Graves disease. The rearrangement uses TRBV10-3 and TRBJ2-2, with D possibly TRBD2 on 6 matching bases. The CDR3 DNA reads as TGTGCCGTCTCCCGTAGCGGAATGAACACCGGGGAGCTGTTTTTT. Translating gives CAVSRSGMNTGELFF.